The 20 T cell receptor beta chains below all came from one sample that was sequenced in a study of naive and memory T cell subsets. Points from the study as a whole: Especially in CD8 cells, naive repertoires contained a few larger clonotypes, possibly CD45RA-re-expressing memory cells.

Their specific antigens are unknown. An equimolar mix of two oligonucleotides served as the beta constant-region primer for TRBC1 and TRBC2. Four rounds of PCR amplified the ligated cDNA using nested alpha and beta constant-region primers plus SP2. TCRdb redid the calling of the UMI-ligation and nested PCR reads with MiXCR, one entry per CDR3 protein. The sample records roughly 150,000 distinct CDR3 sequences, roughly 20% being singletons. Sequenced material: naive CD4+ T cells from blood. These receptors all come from a human donor in good health.

Only a few counts were recorded for this clonotype. This chain links TRBV30 with TRBJ2-5, with D possibly TRBD1 on 5 matching bases. The germline CDR1 and CDR2 sequences are GTSNPN and SVGIG (reference sequence). Trimming took off 3 bases at V and 7 bases at J, with 18 bases between the two ends. The CDR3 spans 14 residues. The DNA for the CDR3 is TGTGCCTGGAGAGTATGGACAAGTCCTGGGACCCAGTACTTC. It encodes CAWRVWTSPGTQYF.

The V and J genes are TRBV11-2 and TRBJ2-7; either TRBD1 or TRBD2 may supply D (5 bases each). The CDR3 runs to 18 residues. The germline gives CDR1 SGHAT, CDR2 FQNNGV. V dropped 1 base and J dropped 3 bases, with 22 bases sitting between them. DNA of the CDR3: TGTGCCAGCAGCTTAGTAGTCCCCGGGACCAACCCTTTCTACGAGCAGTACTTC. It yields the protein CASSLVVPGTNPFYEQYF.

The chain recombines TRBV10-3 with TRBJ1-5; 7 bases line up with TRBD1. The length of the CDR3 is 13 residues. Germline V CDR1 and CDR2: ENHRY, SYGVKD. The ends lost 6 bases at V and 4 bases at J; junction bases unmatched: 3. CDR3 protein: CAISQTGNQPQHF. The CDR3 nucleotides are TGTGCCATCAGCCAGACAGGGAATCAGCCCCAGCATTTT.

J is TRBJ2-7 and V is TRBV27, with D hard to call. This CDR3 spans 13 amino acids. Trimming took 2 bases from V and 2 from J, leaving 7 bases between them. Germline V gives CDR1 MNHEY, CDR2 SMNVEV (reference sequence). CDR3 region: CASSLRRAYEQYF. DNA for the CDR3: TGTGCCAGCAGTTTAAGACGTGCCTACGAGCAGTACTTC.

This clonotype was detected only a few times. The chain combines TRBV28 with TRBJ2-6; D gene uncertain. With 1 base removed from V and 1 base from J, the gap between germline ends came to 8 bases. Per germline, CDR1 MDHEN and CDR2 SYDVKM. This CDR3 spans 16 amino acids. The chain's CDR3 is CASSLSARSGANVLTF. The CDR3, as DNA: TGTGCCAGCAGTTTATCCGCCCGTTCTGGGGCCAACGTCCTGACTTTC.

The table lists this clonotype with many counts. This chain links TRBV9 with TRBJ2-2; 9 bases are a match to TRBD2. The V gene end was trimmed by 0 bases and the J gene end by 6 bases; junction bases not matched to a gene: 9. The CDR3 totals 17 residues. CDR1 and CDR2 from the germline V gene are SGDLS and YYNGEE. The CDR3 spells CASSVGVGGRVAGELFF. CDR3 coding DNA: TGTGCCAGCAGCGTAGGAGTCGGCGGGAGGGTCGCCGGGGAGCTGTTTTTT.

The CDR3 here is CASSPPSGLPKNTEAFF. CDR3 nucleotides: TGTGCCAGCAGCCCCCCTTCGGGACTCCCAAAGAACACTGAAGCTTTCTTT. The chain links TRBV3-1 to TRBJ1-1, with TRBD1 as a possible D gene (5 bases). There are 17 residues in the CDR3. Trimming cost V 4 bases and J 1 base, with 19 bases left between them. Germline V gives CDR1 LGHDT, CDR2 YNNKEL (reference sequence).

This clonotype was seen only a few times. A much larger clone differs by one base, so this may be a read error. The chain has TRBV2 and TRBJ2-7; D gene uncertain. Trimming left V 3 bases short and J 3 bases short, with 3 bases between. The length of the CDR3 is 11 residues. Germline CDR1 and CDR2: SNHLY and FYNNEI. CDR3 DNA sequence: TGTGCCAGCAGTGATTTCTACGAGCAGTACTTC. This sequence encodes CASSDFYEQYF.

This clonotype has more than one count but fewer than ten. This sequence joins TRBV12-3 or TRBV12-4 and TRBJ2-2; 11 bases are a match to TRBD2. The CDR3 has 16 residues. J was trimmed by 1 base and V by 6 bases; bases with no gene match: 4. Here the CDR3 DNA reads TGTGCCAGCAGCGAGGGGACTAGCGGGAACACCGGGGAGCTGTTTTTT. Translating gives CASSEGTSGNTGELFF.

The chain combines TRBV6-2 or TRBV6-3 with TRBJ2-3; 9 nucleotides agree with TRBD2. The trim removed 2 bases at V and 6 bases at J, leaving 9 bases unmatched. The germline V gene encodes CDR1 MNHEY and CDR2 SVGEGT. CDR3 length: 16 residues. For the CDR3, the DNA is TGTGCCAGCAGTTACCAGAGCGGGAGGATGGGGGATACGCAGTATTTT. This gives the protein CASSYQSGRMGDTQYF.

The V call is TRBV20-1, the J call TRBJ2-3, with TRBD2 identical over 9 bases. V was clipped by 5 bases and J by 8 bases; unmatched bases: 11. CDR1 is DFQATT, CDR2 SNEGSKA, per germline (reference sequence). The CDR3 spans 14 residues. The CDR3 is CSAVIAGVGGTQYF. The CDR3, as DNA: TGCAGTGCTGTTATAGCGGGAGTCGGAGGTACGCAGTATTTT.

The rearrangement links TRBV3-1 to TRBJ1-1; maybe TRBD1 (5 bases). The V and J ends lost 8 bases and 2 bases respectively, with 9 bases between them. The CDR3 has 12 amino acids. CDR1 and CDR2 (germline): LGHDT, YNNKEL (reference sequence). CDR3 loop: CASGTANTEAFF. The CDR3 DNA follows: TGTGCCAGCGGGACGGCCAACACTGAAGCTTTCTTT. Complete variable domain (other parts from reference TRBV3-1 and TRBJ1-1): DTAVSQTPKYLVTQMGNDKSIKCEQNLGHDTMYWYKQDSKKFLKIMFSYNNKELIINETVPNRFSPKSPDKAHLNLHINSLELGDSAVYFCASGTANTEAFFGQGTRLTVV.

This clonotype was seen a handful of times. V gene TRBV2 combines with J gene TRBJ2-1; D may be TRBD2 (6 bases). Germline V gives CDR1 SNHLY, CDR2 FYNNEI. The CDR3 is 15 amino acids. The ends were cut back, 6 bases at V and 7 bases at J, with 19 bases in the middle. The DNA of the CDR3 is TGTGCCAGCAGAGAGCGGGTAGGCTCGAGGAATGAGCAGTTCTTC. Its translation is CASRERVGSRNEQFF.

V is TRBV6-5 and J is TRBJ2-7; the D gene is possibly TRBD1 (6 bases). Trimming pared 6 bases from V and 0 bases from J, leaving 15 bases between. CDR3 length: 15 residues. In germline, CDR1 is MNHEY, CDR2 SVGAGI. CDR3 sequence (DNA): TGTGCCAGCAGCAGGCGAACAGGGATCTCCTACGAGCAGTACTTC. Its protein is CASSRRTGISYEQYF.

This clonotype was seen a handful of times. The chain links TRBV24-1 to TRBJ2-1; no reliable D call. Germline V lookup: CDR1 KGHDR, CDR2 SFDVKD. Deletions cut 6 bases from V and 10 bases from J, with 12 bases between. The CDR3 totals 12 residues. CDR3 nucleotide sequence: TGTGCCACCAGTCAGGAAGGTTGGGAGCAGTTCTTC. It is translated as CATSQEGWEQFF.

This clonotype was detected once. The chain combines TRBV4-1 with TRBJ2-5; tentative D call: TRBD1 (5 bases). This CDR3 is built from 14 residues. V lost 1 base and J lost 5, with 11 bases in between. Germline CDR1 is MGHRA and CDR2 is YSYEKL. The CDR3 region is CASSQVDTSETQYF. In DNA, the CDR3 is TGCGCCAGCAGCCAAGTGGACACCTCGGAGACCCAGTACTTC.

The rearrangement uses TRBV3-1 and TRBJ2-1; D tentatively fits TRBD1 or TRBD2 (5 bases each). Germline CDR1 is LGHDT and CDR2 is YNNKEL (reference sequence). The V end was cut by 3 bases, the J end by 7 bases, with 16 bases between. The CDR3 length is 15 residues. The CDR3 sequence is CASSHSGRPLNEQFF. Written as DNA, the CDR3 is TGTGCCAGCAGCCATTCGGGACGCCCCTTGAATGAGCAGTTCTTC.

This clonotype was observed many times. V is TRBV18 and J is TRBJ2-1; D possibly corresponds to TRBD1 (6 bases). This CDR3 spans 16 amino acids. From germline, CDR1 is KGHSH and CDR2 LQKENI. Trimming cost V 3 bases and J 4 bases, with 16 bases left between them. CDR3: CASSPPQGARYNEQFF. As DNA, the CDR3 is TGTGCCAGCTCACCCCCACAGGGAGCCAGGTACAATGAGCAGTTCTTC.

The V and J genes are TRBV12-3 or TRBV12-4 and TRBJ1-1; D is unclear. CDR3 length equals 17 residues. Trimming shortened V by 2 bases and J by 0 bases, and 16 bases separated the two germline ends. CDR3 in amino acids: CASSLFENWLLNTEAFF. CDR3 nucleotide sequence: TGTGCCAGCAGTTTATTCGAGAATTGGCTACTGAACACTGAAGCTTTCTTT.

The chain is built from TRBV7-3 and TRBJ1-4; no clear D gene. The CDR3 sequence is 13 residues long. Trimming took 4 bases from V and 7 from J, leaving 10 bases between them. Germline loops: CDR1 SGHTA, CDR2 FQGTGA. As DNA, the CDR3 is TGTGCCAGCAGCTCAAAACCGGGTGAAAAACTGTTTTTT. It specifies CASSSKPGEKLFF.